The T cell receptor beta chain under discussion was sequenced for a study of cytomegalovirus exposure and HLA in healthy donors. Clones were read by immunoSEQ multiplex PCR, and TCRdb kept only the in-frame ones, dropping some. The data contain over 200,000 clones, around 78% of them singletons. V trimming: 6 bases; J trimming: 10 bases; junction bases outside the gene matches: 8. Germline assignment: CDR1 MNHEY and CDR2 SVGAGI. The CDR3 spans 12 residues. This clone was seen more than once but under ten times. This sequence joins TRBV6-5 and TRBJ1-2; 7 positions match TRBD1. The sequence was obtained from a woman aged 18 to 35 in good health and CMV-seronegative. The sequencing input was PBMCs. The CDR3 DNA reads as TGTGCCAGCAGAACGACCACAGGGGACTACACCTTC. Its protein product is CASRTTTGDYTF.